This T cell receptor beta chain was identified in a study of blood T cell repertoires in COVID-19. Study as a whole: Acute and convalescent COVID-19 specimens originated in the United States, Italy and Spain. PBMCs, B-cell-depleted T cells, or T cells were the source of the cDNA or gDNA that made up the material.

Per the original methods: Nucleated cell number was recorded as an estimate derived from reference gene primer amplification. Here immunoSEQ multiplex PCR was the method, and the copy in TCRdb shows in-frame clones only, minus some. For V, J and clone size, that table is used; D and trimming come from the DNA. Here the sample spans approximately 170,000 clones, about 80% being singletons. CDR3 size: 15 residues. With V trimmed by 1 base and J by 6 bases, 6 bases remained unmatched. The V gene's germline CDR1 is SGHTA and CDR2 FQGTGA. V is TRBV7-3 and J is TRBJ2-3; 8 positions agree with TRBD1. Sequences were obtained from peripheral blood. The origin of this receptor is a human donor with acute or convalescent COVID-19. The donor label of this sample is uncertain. The chain's CDR3 is CASSLSQGAEDTQYF. CDR3 nucleotide sequence: TGTGCCAGCAGCTTAAGCCAGGGGGCTGAGGATACGCAGTATTTT.